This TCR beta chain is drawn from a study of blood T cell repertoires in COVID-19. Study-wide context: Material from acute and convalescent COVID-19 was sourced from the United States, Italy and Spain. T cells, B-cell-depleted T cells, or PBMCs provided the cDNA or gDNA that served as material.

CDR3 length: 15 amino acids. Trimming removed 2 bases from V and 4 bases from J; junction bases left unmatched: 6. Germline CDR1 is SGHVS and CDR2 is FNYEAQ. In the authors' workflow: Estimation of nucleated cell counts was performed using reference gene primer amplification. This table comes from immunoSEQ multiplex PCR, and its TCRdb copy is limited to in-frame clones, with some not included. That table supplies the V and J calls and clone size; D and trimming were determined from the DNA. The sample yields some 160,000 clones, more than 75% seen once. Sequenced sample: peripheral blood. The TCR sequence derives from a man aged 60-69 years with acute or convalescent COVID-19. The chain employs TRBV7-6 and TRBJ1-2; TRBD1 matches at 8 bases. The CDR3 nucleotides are TGTGCCAGCAGCTTAACGCAGGGGGCAGCCTATGGCTACACCTTC. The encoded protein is CASSLTQGAAYGYTF.